These 28 T cell receptor beta chains came from one sample sequenced in a study of blood T cells in healthy people across ages. Together with a sample-barcoded 5' primer, a J-beta primer mix was included in a second PCR lasting about 6 to 11 cycles. TCRdb called the 5' RACE reads again in MiXCR, with one record for every CDR3 protein. The table lists around 500,000 distinct CDR3 sequences, 40% to 50% of them singletons, with 20% to 25% in the top ten. Sequenced material: blood. The receptors here all came from a man older than 75 in good health.

This clonotype was counted only a few times. The V gene is TRBV10-3, the J gene TRBJ1-2; D is possibly TRBD1 (6 bases). The CDR3 spans 14 residues. The germline gives CDR1 ENHRY, CDR2 SYGVKD. V shed 7 bases and J shed 4 bases, with 16 bases lying between them. The CDR3 is CAITPTGWGYGYTF. The CDR3, as DNA: TGTGCCATCACCCCTACAGGGTGGGGCTATGGCTACACCTTC.

The genes are TRBV7-3 and TRBJ2-4, with 8 bases fitting TRBD2. Trimming cost V 1 base and J 8 bases; bases outside gene matches: 4. The CDR3 consists of 14 residues. From germline, CDR1 is SGHTA and CDR2 FQGTGA. The CDR3 loop reads CASSLRAGGDIQYF. In nucleotides, the CDR3 is TGTGCCAGCAGCTTAAGGGCGGGGGGAGACATTCAGTACTTC.

This clonotype was seen more than once but under ten times. The genes are TRBV7-2 and TRBJ2-7; 8 nucleotides line up with TRBD1. The CDR3 has 15 amino acids. Germline trimming cut 1 base from V and 5 bases from J; bases unmatched to any gene: 7. Germline lookup yields CDR1 SGHTA and CDR2 FQGNSA. The CDR3 spells CASSLGGRGHDEQYF. The CDR3 DNA sequence: TGTGCCAGCAGCTTAGGGGGCAGGGGGCACGACGAGCAGTACTTC.

J is TRBJ2-4 and V is TRBV4-3, with D hard to call. V was shortened by 0 bases and J by 4 bases, with 10 bases between the two germline ends. Germline CDR1 and CDR2: LGHNA and YSLEER. The CDR3 is 15 residues long. The CDR3 sequence: CASSQDRVSKNIQYF. The CDR3 bases are TGCGCCAGCAGCCAAGATCGGGTTTCGAAAAACATTCAGTACTTC.

The rearrangement joins TRBV4-2 to TRBJ2-7; D is possibly TRBD1 or TRBD2 (5 bases each). This CDR3 contains 16 residues. Trimming cost V 4 bases and J 1 base, with 17 bases left between them. Germline CDR1 LGHNA, CDR2 YNFKEQ. The CDR3 DNA reads as TGTGCCAGCAGCCTAGGAAGTCGGGGCCTTTCCTACGAGCAGTACTTC. It specifies CASSLGSRGLSYEQYF.

CDR3 coding DNA: TGTGCCAGCGCCCCGGCCAGGGGTGGAGGCTACACCTTC. This sequence encodes CASAPARGGGYTF. The chain has TRBV18 and TRBJ1-2; D perhaps matches TRBD1 (6 bases). The CDR3 is 13 amino acids. Trimming shortened V by 8 bases and J by 8 bases, and 18 bases separated the two germline ends. CDR1 and CDR2 from the germline V gene are KGHSH and LQKENI.

V usage is TRBV29-1 and J usage is TRBJ1-4; D might be TRBD1 (6 bases). V lost 5 bases and J 3 bases, leaving 16 bases between the germline ends. Germline V gives CDR1 SQVTM, CDR2 ANQGSEA. The CDR3 is made up of 15 amino acids. CDR3 in amino acids: CSVLIGGAANEKLFF. The CDR3 DNA reads as TGCAGCGTTCTGATAGGGGGGGCAGCTAATGAAAAACTGTTTTTT.

Details on this clonotype: A much larger clone lies one base from this, so it may be a read error. The rearrangement joins TRBV6-5 to TRBJ2-1, with D unclear. Germline V gene lookup returns CDR1 MNHEY and CDR2 SVGAGI. With 6 bases removed from V and 11 bases from J, the gap between germline ends came to 14 bases. The CDR3 extends over 12 amino acids. The CDR3: CASRRRGGKQFF. The CDR3 nucleotides are TGTGCCAGCAGAAGACGCGGCGGTAAGCAGTTCTTC.

The chain has TRBV12-3 or TRBV12-4 and TRBJ1-4; TRBD1 agrees at 8 bases. V shed 5 bases, J shed 7 bases, and the junction held 9 bases outside the gene matches. This CDR3 region has 15 residues. For the CDR3, the DNA is TGTGCCAGCAGTGTAACCGGGACAGGAGGTGAAAAACTGTTTTTT. This sequence encodes CASSVTGTGGEKLFF.

This clonotype turned up a few times. The rearrangement links TRBV7-3 to TRBJ2-1, with 9 nucleotides matching TRBD2. With 1 base clipped from V and 0 bases from J, the junction kept 7 bases outside the gene matches. CDR3 length: 18 amino acids. Germline CDR1 reads SGHTA; CDR2 reads FQGTGA. The CDR3 here is CASSLIFLRGGSYNEQFF. In nucleotides, the CDR3 is TGTGCCAGCAGCTTAATCTTTTTGCGGGGGGGCTCCTACAATGAGCAGTTCTTC.

This clonotype has only a few counts. V is TRBV29-1 and J is TRBJ2-1; TRBD1 matches at 8 bases. Per the germline V gene, CDR1 is SQVTM and CDR2 is ANQGSEA. J was trimmed by 4 bases and V by 4 bases; bases with no gene match: 0. The CDR3 has 12 residues. CDR3 nucleotide sequence: TGCAGCGTTGGACAGGGGTACAATGAGCAGTTCTTC. This encodes CSVGQGYNEQFF.

This chain joins TRBV14 and TRBJ2-1; possibly TRBD2 for D (7 bases). The CDR3 loop spans 17 amino acids. Looked up from germline, CDR1 is SGHDN and CDR2 is FVKESK. Trimming stripped 2 bases from V and 8 bases from J, with 22 bases between. The CDR3 region is CASSQLIAGGRGDEQFF. The CDR3 nucleotides are TGTGCCAGCAGCCAACTTATAGCGGGCGGAAGGGGGGATGAGCAGTTCTTC.

In this sample, this clonotype turned up a few times. The chain couples TRBV20-1 to TRBJ1-2; the D gene is possibly TRBD1 (6 bases). Trimming left V 3 bases short and J 7 bases short, with 18 bases between. Germline V CDR1 and CDR2: DFQATT, SNEGSKA (reference sequence). The CDR3 is 14 amino acids. The CDR3 sequence: CSARVSGDGGGYTF. CDR3 DNA: TGCAGTGCTAGGGTATCAGGGGATGGTGGTGGCTACACCTTC.

The V gene is TRBV4-3, the J gene TRBJ2-3; D remains unclear. Trimming shortened V by 1 base and J by 4 bases, and 6 bases separated the two germline ends. Per germline, CDR1 LGHNA and CDR2 YSLEER. The CDR3 loop spans 13 amino acids. Here the CDR3 DNA reads TGCGCCAGCAGCCAAGTACTCCCAGATACGCAGTATTTT. This codes for CASSQVLPDTQYF.

V is TRBV28 and J is TRBJ2-1; 11 nucleotides line up with TRBD2. The CDR3 is made up of 16 amino acids. Germline V gene data show CDR1 as MDHEN and CDR2 as SYDVKM. With V trimmed by 4 bases and J by 2 bases, 4 bases remained unmatched. The CDR3 sequence is CASSSRLAGTYNEQFF. The CDR3 DNA reads TGTGCCAGCAGTTCCAGACTAGCGGGAACCTACAATGAGCAGTTCTTC.

This clonotype showed up just a few times. This sequence joins TRBV20-1 and TRBJ1-6; D is unclear. V was trimmed by 2 bases and J by 7 bases, leaving 12 bases between them. CDR1 and CDR2 (germline): DFQATT, SNEGSKA (reference sequence). CDR3 length: 14 residues. The CDR3 DNA sequence: TGCAGTGCTAGACGGCCTGCTGTCAATTCACCCCTCCACTTT. It specifies CSARRPAVNSPLHF.

This clonotype appeared many times. The genes are TRBV29-1 and TRBJ2-5, with TRBD2 matching 7 bases. Per the germline V gene, CDR1 is SQVTM and CDR2 is ANQGSEA. This CDR3 is 13 amino acids long. Unmatched junction bases numbered 5, after V lost 5 bases and J lost 2 bases. The DNA for the CDR3 is TGCAGCGTTTTCCCTAGCGGACAAGAGACCCAGTACTTC. Residues: CSVFPSGQETQYF.

This clonotype appeared a few times. V gene TRBV5-1 combines with J gene TRBJ2-1; TRBD2 agrees at 7 bases. This CDR3 comprises 15 residues. Trimming at V came to 0 bases and at J to 6 bases, leaving 6 bases not matched to a gene. Germline lookup yields CDR1 SGHRS and CDR2 YFSETQ. The CDR3 reads CASSLVAGAFNEQFF. CDR3 nucleotide sequence: TGCGCCAGCAGCTTGGTTGCGGGAGCGTTCAATGAGCAGTTCTTC.

V usage is TRBV6-2 or TRBV6-3 and J usage is TRBJ2-3, with 8 bases identical to TRBD1. Germline values: CDR1 MNHEY, CDR2 SVGEGT. The CDR3 extends over 15 amino acids. V lost 0 bases and J lost 3; bases outside the gene matches: 2. The CDR3 spells CASSYSDRETDTQYF. CDR3 nucleotides: TGTGCCAGCAGTTACTCGGACAGGGAAACAGATACGCAGTATTTT.

The V gene is TRBV29-1, the J gene TRBJ2-3; 8 positions agree with TRBD1. Germline V lookup: CDR1 SQVTM, CDR2 ANQGSEA. The CDR3 is 13 residues long. V lost 6 bases to trimming and J lost 8 bases; unmatched junction nucleotides: 10. CDR3 sequence: CSVGDRSWGTQYF. The CDR3, as DNA: TGCAGCGTGGGGGACAGGAGCTGGGGTACGCAGTATTTT.

This rearrangement joins TRBV9 to TRBJ1-2, with a weak D call TRBD1 (5 bases). The CDR3 has 15 residues. With 7 bases removed from V and 3 bases from J, the gap between germline ends came to 19 bases. Germline values: CDR1 SGDLS, CDR2 YYNGEE. CDR3 nucleotide sequence: TGTGCCAGCTCCACGGGGGGTATATCGGACTATGGCTACACCTTC. Amino acid sequence: CASSTGGISDYGYTF.

The chain uses TRBV7-9 and TRBJ2-7; D may match TRBD1 or TRBD2 (5 bases each). The CDR3 contains 12 residues. Germline values: CDR1 SEHNR, CDR2 FQNEAQ (reference sequence). The V end was cut by 3 bases, the J end by 5 bases, with 8 bases between. The CDR3 here is CASSFRGDEQYF. The CDR3 coding sequence is TGTGCCAGCAGCTTTAGAGGGGACGAGCAGTACTTC.

This clonotype was counted between two and nine times. CDR3 sequence: CASSEYKGRVETQYF. The CDR3 coding sequence is TGTGCCAGCAGTGAATATAAAGGAAGGGTCGAGACCCAGTACTTC. The chain couples TRBV25-1 to TRBJ2-5; D is unclear. The length of the CDR3 is 15 residues. V shed 0 bases and J shed 5 bases, with 13 bases lying between them. Looked up from germline, CDR1 is MGHDK and CDR2 is SYGVNS.

J is TRBJ2-1 and V is TRBV12-3 or TRBV12-4, with D possibly being TRBD2 (6 bases). V was pared by 7 bases and J by 6 bases, with 19 bases between. The CDR3 covers 15 residues. CDR3 nucleotide sequence: TGTGCCAGCACCAACCCTTGGGCGGGGAGCAATGAGCAGTTCTTC. Translating it yields CASTNPWAGSNEQFF.

Only a few counts were recorded for this clonotype. This rearrangement joins TRBV29-1 to TRBJ2-5; 8 bases are a match to TRBD1. This CDR3 spans 14 amino acids. Germline trimming cut 1 base from V and 5 bases from J; bases unmatched to any gene: 6. In germline, CDR1 is SQVTM, CDR2 ANQGSEA. CDR3 loop: CSVEAGGAGETQYF. As DNA, the CDR3 is TGCAGCGTTGAAGCAGGGGGCGCGGGTGAGACCCAGTACTTC.

This clonotype was seen a few times. The chain recombines TRBV9 with TRBJ2-7, with D possibly being TRBD2 (5 bases). With 4 bases removed from V and 4 bases from J, the gap between germline ends came to 12 bases. Per the germline V gene, CDR1 is SGDLS and CDR2 is YYNGEE. This CDR3 comprises 13 residues. DNA for the CDR3: TGTGCCAGCAGCCCCAGAGGGAGATACGAGCAGTACTTC. Its translation is CASSPRGRYEQYF.

The CDR3 DNA reads TGCAGTGCTAGAGGGGGGTCGGGTGAGCAGTTCTTC. Its protein is CSARGGSGEQFF. V gene TRBV20-1 combines with J gene TRBJ2-1, with D possibly being TRBD1 or TRBD2 (5 bases each). V gave up 1 base and J gave up 9 bases, with 10 bases separating them. The CDR3 loop spans 12 amino acids. CDR1 DFQATT and CDR2 SNEGSKA come from the germline V gene (reference sequence).

This clonotype was seen a few times. The V and J genes are TRBV20-1 and TRBJ1-6; D call uncertain. The V end was cut by 8 bases, the J end by 8 bases, with 16 bases between. Per germline, CDR1 DFQATT and CDR2 SNEGSKA (reference sequence). This CDR3 has 13 residues. The CDR3 spells CSSRRAGDSPLHF. The CDR3 DNA reads as TGCAGTTCTCGGCGGGCAGGCGATTCACCCCTCCACTTT.